One sample yielded the 5 T cell receptor beta chains listed below, sequenced in a study of response to subunit inactivated influenza vaccine. TCRdb reprocessed the RT-PCR reads with MiXCR, giving one entry per CDR3 protein. The sample holds about 780,000 distinct CDR3 sequences, approximately 17% seen once. The material sequenced was PBMCs from blood, taken 5 days after vaccination. The receptor set was obtained from a middle-aged man who received an inactivated influenza vaccine.

This clonotype has a handful of counts. J is TRBJ2-3 and V is TRBV20-1, with D possibly being TRBD2 (5 bases). This CDR3 comprises 12 residues. Deletions cut 0 bases from V and 8 bases from J, with 9 bases between. CDR1 DFQATT and CDR2 SNEGSKA come from the germline V gene (reference sequence). The CDR3 bases are TGCAGTGCTAGAGAGGGAGCAAGTACGCAGTATTTT. It encodes CSAREGASTQYF.

The genes are TRBV12-3 or TRBV12-4 and TRBJ2-1; D remains ambiguous. The length of the CDR3 is 14 residues. Trimming removed 3 bases from V and 6 bases from J, with 12 bases in between. The CDR3 loop reads CASSLGYKFNEQFF. CDR3 bases: TGTGCCAGCAGTTTGGGTTATAAATTCAATGAGCAGTTCTTC.

The rearrangement joins TRBV7-2 to TRBJ2-7, with TRBD1 identical over 7 bases. J was trimmed by 6 bases and V by 4 bases; bases with no gene match: 9. The CDR3 totals 14 residues. The germline V gene has CDR1 SGHTA and CDR2 FQGNSA. CDR3 in amino acids: CASSYGTAKFEQYF. In DNA, the CDR3 is TGTGCCAGCAGCTATGGGACAGCTAAATTCGAGCAGTACTTC.

This chain uses TRBV5-1 with TRBJ2-1; the D call may be TRBD1 or TRBD2 (6 bases each). Trimming left V 0 bases short and J 8 bases short, with 12 bases between. The CDR3 loop spans 14 amino acids. In germline, CDR1 is SGHRS, CDR2 YFSETQ. The CDR3 sequence is CASSLVPGEDEQFF. CDR3 DNA sequence: TGCGCCAGCAGCTTGGTCCCAGGGGAGGATGAGCAGTTCTTC.

The chain carries TRBV20-1 and TRBJ1-6, with a possible D match to TRBD1 (5 bases). Germline CDR1 reads DFQATT; CDR2 reads SNEGSKA (reference sequence). The CDR3 has 15 residues. Trimming removed 5 bases at V and 2 bases at J, with 13 bases between. DNA for the CDR3: TGCAGTGCTGATACAGGCCAGGCCTATAATTCACCCCTCCACTTT. Protein: CSADTGQAYNSPLHF.